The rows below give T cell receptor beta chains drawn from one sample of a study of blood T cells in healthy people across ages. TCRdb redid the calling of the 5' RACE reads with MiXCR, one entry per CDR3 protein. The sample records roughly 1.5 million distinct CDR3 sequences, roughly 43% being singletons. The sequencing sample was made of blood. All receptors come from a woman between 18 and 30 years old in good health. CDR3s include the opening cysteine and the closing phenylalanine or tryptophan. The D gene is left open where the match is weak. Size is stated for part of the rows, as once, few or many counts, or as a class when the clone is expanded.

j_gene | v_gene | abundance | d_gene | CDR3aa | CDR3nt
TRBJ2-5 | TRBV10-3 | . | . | CATANQETQYF | TGTGCCACAGCAAACCAAGAGACCCAGTACTTC
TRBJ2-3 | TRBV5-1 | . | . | CASSRGQYQSSDTQYF | TGCGCCAGCAGCAGGGGACAATACCAGTCATCAGATACGCAGTATTTT
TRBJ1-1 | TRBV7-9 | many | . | CASSLVAGDTEAFF | TGTGCCAGCAGCTTAGTGGCAGGGGATACTGAAGCTTTCTTT
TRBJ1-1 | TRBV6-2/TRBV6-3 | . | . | CASSYSRQYMSTEAFF | TGTGCCAGCAGTTACTCGCGACAGTACATGAGCACTGAAGCTTTCTTT
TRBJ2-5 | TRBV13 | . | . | CASSWGWETQYF | TGTGCCAGCAGTTGGGGATGGGAGACCCAGTACTTC
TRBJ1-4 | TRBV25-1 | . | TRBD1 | CASSDDRGTEKLFF | TGTGCCAGCAGTGACGACAGGGGGACTGAAAAACTGTTTTTT
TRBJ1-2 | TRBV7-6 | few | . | CASSRWSGGYTF | TGTGCCAGCAGCCGATGGAGTGGGGGCTACACCTTC
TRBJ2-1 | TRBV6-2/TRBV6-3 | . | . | CASSLPFGNEQFF | TGTGCCAGCAGCCTCCCCTTCGGGAATGAGCAGTTCTTC
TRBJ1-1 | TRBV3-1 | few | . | CASSPYRTKNTEAFF | TGTGCCAGCAGCCCTTACAGGACCAAGAACACTGAAGCTTTCTTT
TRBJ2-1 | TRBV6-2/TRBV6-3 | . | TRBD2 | CASSYQGRGSEQFF | TGTGCCAGCAGTTACCAAGGGAGGGGTTCTGAGCAGTTCTTC
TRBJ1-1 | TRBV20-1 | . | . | CSAGLLGEAFF | TGCAGTGCTGGCCTCCTCGGGGAAGCTTTCTTT